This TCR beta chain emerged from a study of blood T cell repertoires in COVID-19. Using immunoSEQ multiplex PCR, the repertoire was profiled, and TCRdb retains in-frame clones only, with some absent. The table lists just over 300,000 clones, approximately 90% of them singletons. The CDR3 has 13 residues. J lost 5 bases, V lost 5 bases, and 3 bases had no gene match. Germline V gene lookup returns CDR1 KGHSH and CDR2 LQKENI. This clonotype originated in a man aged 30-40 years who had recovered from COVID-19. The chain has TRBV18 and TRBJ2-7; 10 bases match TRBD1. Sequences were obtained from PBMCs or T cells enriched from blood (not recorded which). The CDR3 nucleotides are TGTGCCAGCTCATTGGGACAGGGGAACGAGCAGTACTTC. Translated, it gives CASSLGQGNEQYF.